Listed below are T cell receptor beta chains from one sample, sequenced in a study of cytomegalovirus exposure and HLA in healthy donors. The repertoire was sequenced with immunoSEQ multiplex PCR; TCRdb's copy has only in-frame clones and lacks some. The table has some 130,000 clones, approximately 68% seen once; the top ten hold less than 2%. Specimen: PBMCs. These receptors were obtained from a man aged 25 to 45 in good health and CMV-seropositive. Each CDR3 is given with its conserved first and last residue. The D gene is left open where the match is weak. Expanded clones are given a class, and other clones once, few, many or no size at all.

size: NA; D: NA; J: TRBJ2-7; V: TRBV15; CDR3: CATSRGQQGTYEQYF; DNA: TGTGCCACCAGCAGAGGCCAACAGGGTACCTACGAGCAGTACTTC
size: NA; D: NA; J: TRBJ1-1; V: TRBV7-2; CDR3: CASSLEVSRGHTEAFF; DNA: TGTGCCAGCAGCTTAGAGGTGTCCAGGGGTCACACTGAAGCTTTCTTT
size: NA; D: NA; J: TRBJ1-2; V: TRBV5-8; CDR3: CASSLEGRRGGYTF; DNA: TGTGCCAGCAGCTTGGAGGGGCGGCGGGGTGGCTACACCTTC
size: NA; D: NA; J: TRBJ2-1; V: TRBV13; CDR3: CASSFQGFPNEQFF; DNA: TGTGCCAGCAGCTTCCAGGGGTTCCCCAATGAGCAGTTCTTC
size: NA; D: TRBD2; J: TRBJ2-1; V: TRBV4-2; CDR3: CASSHPGTSGRSEQFF; DNA: TGTGCCAGCAGCCATCCCGGGACTAGCGGGAGATCTGAGCAGTTCTTC
size: few; D: TRBD1; J: TRBJ2-7; V: TRBV6-6; CDR3: CASSPGQGVNEQYF; DNA: TGTGCCAGCAGTCCGGGACAGGGGGTTAATGAGCAGTACTTC
size: NA; D: NA; J: TRBJ2-1; V: TRBV25-1; CDR3: CASSEFRRTDYNEQFF; DNA: TGTGCCAGCAGTGAATTTCGTAGGACAGATTACAATGAGCAGTTCTTC
size: NA; D: NA; J: TRBJ2-3; V: TRBV18; CDR3: CASSPPSLSTQYF; DNA: TGTGCCAGCTCACCACCGTCCCTCAGTACGCAGTATTTT
size: once; D: NA; J: TRBJ2-1; V: TRBV7-9; CDR3: CASSFGLKGKSYNEQFF; DNA: TGTGCCAGCAGCTTTGGTCTGAAGGGGAAGTCCTACAATGAGCAGTTCTTC
size: few; D: NA; J: TRBJ2-7; V: TRBV5-1; CDR3: CASSLGGARSYEQYF; DNA: TGCGCCAGCAGCTTAGGGGGAGCACGCTCCTACGAGCAGTACTTC
size: NA; D: TRBD1; J: TRBJ2-5; V: TRBV18; CDR3: CASSPGTGSRETQYF; DNA: TGTGCCAGCTCCCCTGGGACAGGGAGTCGGGAGACCCAGTACTTC
size: NA; D: NA; J: TRBJ2-5; V: TRBV13; CDR3: CASSLGLVQETQYF; DNA: TGTGCCAGCAGCTTAGGACTAGTTCAAGAGACCCAGTACTTC
size: NA; D: NA; J: TRBJ2-1; V: TRBV11-2; CDR3: CASSLAAQRRFSYNEQFF; DNA: TGTGCCAGCAGCTTAGCGGCCCAGAGGCGCTTCTCCTACAATGAGCAGTTCTTC
size: NA; D: TRBD1; J: TRBJ1-4; V: TRBV5-1; CDR3: CASSLGGAGTGTEKLFF; DNA: TGCGCCAGCAGCTTGGGAGGAGCGGGGACAGGGACTGAAAAACTGTTTTTT
size: NA; D: NA; J: TRBJ2-1; V: TRBV10-3; CDR3: CAISESSSRAYNEQFF; DNA: TGTGCCATCAGTGAGTCCTCAAGCAGGGCCTACAATGAGCAGTTCTTC
size: NA; D: NA; J: TRBJ1-2; V: TRBV6-5; CDR3: CASSYSSRIYGYTF; DNA: TGTGCCAGCAGTTACTCTAGTAGAATCTATGGCTACACCTTC
size: NA; D: NA; J: TRBJ1-5; V: TRBV10-3; CDR3: CAIQGSQPQHF; DNA: TGTGCCATACAGGGTAGTCAGCCCCAGCATTTT
size: NA; D: TRBD1; J: TRBJ2-7; V: TRBV5-8; CDR3: CASSLRIGTVRYVQYF; DNA: TGTGCCAGCAGCTTGCGGATAGGGACAGTTCGCTACGTGCAGTACTTC
size: few; D: TRBD1; J: TRBJ2-7; V: TRBV7-9; CDR3: CASSLIGTGMCEQYF; DNA: TGTGCCAGCAGTCTTATCGGGACAGGCATGTGCGAGCAGTACTTC
size: NA; D: NA; J: TRBJ2-5; V: TRBV7-2; CDR3: CASSLGRPGETTQYF; DNA: TGTGCCAGCAGCTTAGGGAGGCCAGGGGAAACGACCCAGTACTTC
size: NA; D: NA; J: TRBJ2-1; V: TRBV29-1; CDR3: CSVDRYNEQFF; DNA: TGCAGCGTTGACAGGTACAATGAGCAGTTCTTC
size: NA; D: TRBD2; J: TRBJ2-5; V: TRBV7-3; CDR3: CASSPGGGMETQYF; DNA: TGTGCCAGCAGCCCGGGGGGTGGGATGGAGACCCAGTACTTC
size: NA; D: NA; J: TRBJ1-2; V: TRBV6-5; CDR3: CASRTPPTLEYGYTF; DNA: TGTGCCAGCAGAACCCCGCCGACACTTGAATATGGCTACACCTTC
size: NA; D: TRBD1; J: TRBJ1-2; V: TRBV5-1; CDR3: CASSGGTGRDYGYTF; DNA: TGCGCCAGCAGCGGCGGGACAGGTCGGGACTATGGCTACACCTTC
size: once; D: TRBD1; J: TRBJ1-2; V: TRBV18; CDR3: CASTGLTGGLDGYTF; DNA: TGTGCCAGCACGGGGTTGACAGGGGGCCTGGATGGCTACACCTTC